This entry describes one T cell receptor (beta chain). Trimming left V 1 base short and J 5 bases short, with 14 bases between. The CDR3 spans 15 residues. The germline V gene encodes CDR1 SEHNR and CDR2 FQNEAQ (reference sequence). This sample is part of a study of blood T cell repertoires in COVID-19. Study at large: Sites across the United States, Italy and Spain contributed samples from acute and convalescent COVID-19. T cells, B-cell-depleted T cells, or PBMCs provided the cDNA or gDNA that served as material.

Sequenced by immunoSEQ multiplex PCR; TCRdb stores in-frame clones only, minus some. The table shows around 28,000 clones, with more than 80% occurring only once. The sequencing input was peripheral blood. The chain combines TRBV7-9 with TRBJ2-5; no reliable D call. This TCR derives from a human donor in a cohort sampled during active COVID-19. The DNA for the CDR3 is TGTGCCAGCAGCTTAGTCGAGGTCACCACGGAGACCCAGTACTTC. Translation gives CASSLVEVTTETQYF.